The rows below give T cell receptor beta chains drawn from one sample of a study of T cell changes during pregnancy in multiple sclerosis. Sequencing used immunoSEQ multiplex PCR; TCRdb keeps in-frame clones, though not all of them. This sample has around 60,000 clones, with roughly 92% found just once. Sample: peripheral blood, taken in the second trimester of pregnancy. The receptors were sampled from a female donor with multiple sclerosis, enrolled in a pregnancy study. Both conserved end residues are part of each CDR3. The D gene is left open where the match is weak. Clone size is not always given. Where it is, it says once, few, many or a class for expanded clones.

clone_size,j_call,v_call,d_call,cdr3_aa,cdr3_nt
once,TRBJ2-2,TRBV2,NA,CASSGEAGNTGELFF,TGTGCCAGCAGTGGGGAGGCGGGAAACACCGGGGAGCTGTTTTTT
NA,TRBJ1-5,TRBV19,NA,CASHLSRVRQPQHF,TGTGCCAGCCACCTCTCCAGGGTACGTCAGCCCCAGCATTTT
NA,TRBJ1-3,TRBV28,NA,CASSSFEAGNTIYF,TGTGCCAGCAGTTCATTTGAGGCTGGAAACACCATATATTTT
NA,TRBJ1-5,TRBV7-2,NA,CASSLGQISNQPQHF,TGTGCCAGCAGCTTAGGGCAGATTAGCAATCAGCCCCAGCATTTT
NA,TRBJ2-3,TRBV5-1,TRBD2,CASSFNSGRFSDTQYF,TGCGCCAGCAGCTTTAATAGCGGGAGGTTTTCAGATACGCAGTATTTT
NA,TRBJ2-1,TRBV6-1,NA,CASNQGPYNEQFF,TGTGCCAGCAATCAGGGGCCTTACAATGAGCAGTTCTTC
once,TRBJ2-7,TRBV7-8,TRBD1,CASTPDRGGTYEQYF,TGTGCCAGCACCCCGGACAGGGGCGGGACCTACGAGCAGTACTTC
once,TRBJ1-5,TRBV11-2,TRBD1,CASSPGDRGNQPQHF,TGTGCCAGCAGCCCAGGGGACAGGGGGAATCAGCCCCAGCATTTT
NA,TRBJ2-1,TRBV11-2,TRBD2,CASSLVGGGGVQQYNEQFF,TGTGCCAGCAGCTTAGTTGGGGGCGGGGGGGTCCAGCAGTACAATGAGCAGTTCTTC
few,TRBJ1-1,TRBV9,TRBD1,CASSPDRGVKNTEAFF,TGTGCCAGCAGCCCAGACAGGGGGGTTAAGAACACTGAAGCTTTCTTT
NA,TRBJ2-7,TRBV10-2,TRBD1,CASNRAGGVTGIEQYF,TGCGCCAGCAATCGGGCAGGGGGCGTAACGGGGATCGAGCAGTACTTC
NA,TRBJ2-4,TRBV19,TRBD2,CASSWREIQYF,TGTGCCAGTAGCTGGCGGGAGATTCAGTACTTC
NA,TRBJ2-1,TRBV18,TRBD2,CASSPPLAASSYNEQFF,TGTGCCAGCTCACCGCCACTAGCGGCTAGCTCCTACAATGAGCAGTTCTTC
NA,TRBJ1-5,TRBV2,TRBD1,CASTPRWQGAGGNQPQHF,TGTGCCAGCACCCCGAGGTGGCAGGGGGCTGGTGGCAATCAGCCCCAGCATTTT
NA,TRBJ2-1,TRBV4-1,NA,CASSQALRTDYNEQFF,TGCGCCAGCAGCCAAGCTCTTAGGACAGATTACAATGAGCAGTTCTTC
NA,TRBJ1-5,TRBV28,TRBD1,CASRSGGGAGNQPQHF,TGTGCCAGCAGGTCGGGAGGGGGCGCGGGCAATCAGCCCCAGCATTTT
NA,TRBJ1-4,TRBV7-8,NA,CASSPGQGEKLFF,TGTGCCAGCAGCCCGGGGCAGGGGGAAAAACTGTTTTTT
NA,TRBJ2-7,TRBV10-2,TRBD2,CASSDPFGGRASYEQYF,TGCGCCAGCAGTGACCCCTTTGGCGGGAGGGCCTCCTACGAGCAGTACTTC
NA,TRBJ1-3,TRBV27,NA,CASSLRRAGNTIYF,TGTGCCAGCAGTTTAAGGAGGGCTGGAAACACCATATATTTT
NA,TRBJ1-1,TRBV18,TRBD1,CASSPLGQMNTEAFF,TGTGCCAGCTCACCCCTGGGACAGATGAACACTGAAGCTTTCTTT
NA,TRBJ2-1,TRBV7-9,NA,CASSSNPFADEQFF,TGTGCCAGCAGCTCCAACCCTTTTGCGGATGAGCAGTTCTTC
NA,TRBJ2-1,TRBV9,TRBD2,CASSTRGSDEQFF,TGTGCCAGCAGCACACGCGGGAGCGATGAGCAGTTCTTC
NA,TRBJ2-3,TRBV11-2,NA,CASSLVAQVTDTQYF,TGTGCCAGCAGCTTAGTTGCCCAGGTCACAGATACGCAGTATTTT
NA,TRBJ2-1,TRBV4-3,NA,CASSQDGTGNEQFF,TGCGCCAGCAGCCAAGATGGTACGGGTAATGAGCAGTTCTTC
once,TRBJ1-2,TRBV7-2,NA,CASSLARGYGYTF,TGTGCCAGCAGCTTAGCTCGCGGCTATGGCTACACCTTC
NA,TRBJ2-3,TRBV11-3,NA,CASSPTLSTDTQYF,TGTGCCAGCAGCCCGACACTGAGCACAGATACGCAGTATTTT
NA,TRBJ1-2,TRBV30,NA,CAWSGDLGRGYTF,TGTGCCTGGAGTGGGGACTTGGGACGTGGCTACACCTTC
NA,TRBJ1-4,TRBV28,NA,CASSLEEKLFF,TGTGCCAGCAGTTTAGAGGAAAAACTGTTTTTT
NA,TRBJ2-1,TRBV7-9,NA,CASSHDYVYNEQFF,TGTGCCAGCAGCCATGACTATGTTTACAATGAGCAGTTCTTC
NA,TRBJ2-7,TRBV19,TRBD2,CASERERMREQYF,TGTGCCAGTGAGCGGGAGCGGATGCGCGAGCAGTACTTC
NA,TRBJ2-3,TRBV27,TRBD1,CASSSHKTGTSTDTQYF,TGTGCCAGCAGTTCGCACAAGACAGGGACGTCCACAGATACGCAGTATTTT
NA,TRBJ2-5,TRBV5-1,NA,CASSFEETQYF,TGCGCCAGCAGCTTCGAGGAGACCCAGTACTTC
NA,TRBJ2-6,TRBV30,NA,CACVKWGGPSDVLTF,TGTGCCTGTGTAAAATGGGGGGGCCCCTCGGACGTCCTGACTTTC
NA,TRBJ1-3,TRBV5-1,NA,CASSFGQKSSGNTIYF,TGCGCCAGCAGCTTTGGGCAGAAAAGCTCTGGAAACACCATATATTTT
NA,TRBJ2-7,TRBV5-1,NA,CASSLVPGSSYEQYF,TGCGCCAGCAGCTTGGTTCCAGGGTCAAGCTACGAGCAGTACTTC
NA,TRBJ1-1,TRBV2,TRBD1,CASRPGTGTHEAFF,TGTGCCAGCAGACCCGGGACAGGGACACATGAAGCTTTCTTT
NA,TRBJ2-7,TRBV1,NA,CTRPYSEQYF,TGCACCAGACCTTATAGCGAGCAGTACTTC
NA,TRBJ2-3,TRBV30,NA,CAHRDAVTQYF,TGTGCCCACCGAGACGCGGTTACGCAGTATTTT
NA,TRBJ2-7,TRBV7-2,TRBD2,CASSLERTSYEQYF,TGTGCCAGCAGCTTAGAGCGGACTAGTTACGAGCAGTACTTC
NA,TRBJ2-3,TRBV5-5,NA,CASSLGGGPDTQYF,TGTGCCAGCAGCTTGGGGGGGGGCCCAGATACGCAGTATTTT
NA,TRBJ2-7,TRBV6-6,TRBD2,CASSYEREFSYEQYF,TGTGCCAGCAGTTATGAGCGGGAATTCTCCTACGAGCAGTACTTC
few,TRBJ2-2,TRBV6-5,NA,CATYRDKNTGELFF,TGTGCCACCTACCGGGACAAAAACACCGGGGAGCTGTTTTTT
NA,TRBJ1-1,TRBV4-2,NA,CASSQNGAPNTEAFF,TGTGCCAGCAGCCAAAATGGGGCGCCGAACACTGAAGCTTTCTTT
NA,TRBJ1-1,TRBV5-1,TRBD1,CASSRGRGQGNLNTEAFF,TGCGCCAGCAGCCGGGGGAGGGGACAGGGGAATTTGAACACTGAAGCTTTCTTT
NA,TRBJ2-3,TRBV5-1,TRBD2,CASSLAGELDTQYF,TGCGCCAGCAGCTTAGCGGGAGAACTGGATACGCAGTATTTT
NA,TRBJ1-1,TRBV5-1,NA,CASSREWRGQRAEAFF,TGCGCCAGCAGCCGGGAGTGGAGGGGCCAAAGGGCTGAAGCTTTCTTT
NA,TRBJ1-1,TRBV30,TRBD1,CAYLQGGPNTEAFF,TGTGCCTACCTTCAGGGGGGCCCTAACACTGAAGCTTTCTTT
NA,TRBJ2-7,TRBV28,TRBD2,CASTSPPSGSEGAYEQYF,TGTGCCAGCACCAGCCCCCCTAGCGGGAGTGAAGGTGCCTACGAGCAGTACTTC
NA,TRBJ1-6,TRBV6-4,NA,CASSDRENSPLHF,TGTGCCAGCAGTGACAGGGAGAATTCACCCCTCCACTTT
once,TRBJ2-1,TRBV5-1,NA,CASSPPAQGSYNEQFF,TGCGCCAGCAGCCCCCCCGCCCAGGGGTCCTACAATGAGCAGTTCTTC
once,TRBJ2-4,TRBV7-9,NA,CASSLPGGIDKNIQYF,TGTGCCAGCAGCTTACCCGGCGGTATCGACAAAAACATTCAGTACTTC
NA,TRBJ1-4,TRBV5-1,TRBD1,CASSPPGTGNEKLFF,TGCGCCAGCAGCCCCCCCGGGACAGGGAATGAAAAACTGTTTTTT
NA,TRBJ2-3,TRBV2,TRBD2,CASSRAGTTTDTQYF,TGTGCCAGCAGTCGGGCGGGGACTACCACAGATACGCAGTATTTT
NA,TRBJ2-1,TRBV25-1,TRBD2,CASTVGTSSYNEQFF,TGTGCCAGCACCGTTGGGACTAGCTCCTACAATGAGCAGTTCTTC
once,TRBJ2-2,TRBV4-1,TRBD2,CASSQDWYMGTSRLTLTGELFF,TGCGCCAGCAGCCAAGATTGGTATATGGGGACTAGCCGACTAACCCTCACCGGGGAGCTGTTTTTT